Listed here are 23 T cell receptor beta chains from one sample, sequenced in a study of CD8+ T cells in alopecia areata. RNA was extracted and reverse transcribed into cDNA as the sequencing template. Assay used: immunoSEQ multiplex PCR; TCRdb lists only in-frame clones, some missing. The table shows about 150,000 clones, with under 60% occurring only once. Specimen: CD8+ T cells sorted from blood, collected at week 0. These receptors all stem from a human donor with alopecia areata.

This clone was recorded a few times. This chain joins TRBV27 and TRBJ1-1; a possible D gene is TRBD1 (5 bases). V was clipped by 2 bases and J by 4 bases, with 11 bases between them. This CDR3 spans 14 amino acids. In germline, CDR1 is MNHEY, CDR2 SMNVEV (reference sequence). CDR3 DNA: TGTGCCAGCAGTTTAATGTTTGGGGGCACTGAAGCTTTCTTT. Translation gives CASSLMFGGTEAFF.

This clone was counted only a few times. V usage is TRBV7-2 and J usage is TRBJ1-1; D gene unclear. V lost 2 bases to trimming and J lost 6 bases, with 4 bases between them. The germline V gene has CDR1 SGHTA and CDR2 FQGNSA. The length of the CDR3 is 11 residues. DNA of the CDR3: TGTGCCAGCAGCTTATACCCTGAAGCTTTCTTT. Its translation is CASSLYPEAFF.

This clone has only a few counts. The genes are TRBV6-1 and TRBJ2-7; TRBD2 matches 9 bases. Germline V CDR1 and CDR2: MNHNS, SASEGT. The CDR3 is 14 amino acids. The trim removed 2 bases at V and 7 bases at J, leaving 6 bases unmatched. The CDR3 spells CASSERLAADEQYF. CDR3 nucleotide sequence: TGTGCCAGCAGTGAACGACTAGCGGCGGATGAGCAGTACTTC.

The chain uses TRBV30 and TRBJ1-3; D is unclear. V lost 5 bases to trimming and J lost 1 base, with 9 bases between them. This CDR3 comprises 13 residues. CDR1 GTSNPN and CDR2 SVGIG come from the germline V gene (reference sequence). The CDR3, as DNA: TGTGCCTGGGACGACGGATCTGGAAACACCATATATTTT. Residues: CAWDDGSGNTIYF.

This clone was detected a few times. This chain connects TRBV7-9 to TRBJ1-2; the match to TRBD1 covers 9 bases. V lost 11 bases, J lost 6 bases, and 4 bases stayed unmatched. This CDR3 region has 11 residues. Germline assignment: CDR1 SEHNR and CDR2 FQNEAQ (reference sequence). For the CDR3, the DNA is TGTGCCGGGGGACAGGGAAATGGCTACACCTTC. It specifies CAGGQGNGYTF.

This chain joins TRBV13 and TRBJ1-6; 8 nucleotides agree with TRBD1. The CDR3 loop spans 16 amino acids. From germline, CDR1 is PRHDT and CDR2 FYEKMQ (reference sequence). J lost 7 bases, V lost 5 bases, and 10 bases had no gene match. CDR3: CASSPAQGARNSPLHF. In DNA form, the CDR3 reads TGTGCCAGCAGCCCAGCCCAGGGGGCCAGAAATTCACCCCTCCACTTT.

This clone has a handful of counts. The chain links TRBV11-2 to TRBJ2-7, with TRBD1 matching over 8 bases. V lost 5 bases to trimming and J lost 2 bases; unmatched junction nucleotides: 5. CDR1 is SGHAT, CDR2 FQNNGV, per germline. This CDR3 is built from 14 residues. The CDR3 reads CASSPDRATYEQYF. The CDR3 DNA sequence: TGTGCCAGCAGCCCGGACAGGGCTACCTACGAGCAGTACTTC.

Only one count was recorded for this clone. CDR3 amino acids: CSVQTGLSYGYTF. CDR3 nucleotide sequence: TGCAGCGTTCAGACAGGGCTCTCCTATGGCTACACCTTC. This sequence joins TRBV29-1 and TRBJ1-2; 7 positions agree with TRBD1. This CDR3 has 13 residues. J gave up 4 bases and V 5 bases, and 7 bases lay outside the gene matches. CDR1 is SQVTM, CDR2 ANQGSEA, per germline.

This clone has more than one count but fewer than ten. The chain is built from TRBV27 and TRBJ2-3, with D possibly matching TRBD2 (6 bases). V was shortened by 6 bases and J by 6 bases, with 10 bases between the two germline ends. Germline CDR1 reads MNHEY; CDR2 reads SMNVEV (reference sequence). This CDR3 is 12 amino acids long. As DNA, the CDR3 is TGTGCCAGCAGCCTCCGGGGGGATACGCAGTATTTT. Protein product: CASSLRGDTQYF.

This clone was seen a few times. Compared with germline, one end of the junction differs, possibly owing to a read error. The V gene is TRBV7-3, the J gene TRBJ2-1; D call uncertain. This CDR3 spans 14 amino acids. CDR1 is SGHTA and CDR2 is FQGTGA in the germline V gene. The CDR3 bases are TGCGCCAGCAGCCAGCTCGCAGGCTACAATGAGCAGTTCTTC. Translation: CASSQLAGYNEQFF. The full variable domain, rest sourced from reference TRBV7-3 and TRBJ2-1, is GAGVSQTPSNKVTEKGKYVELRCDPISGHTALYWYRQSLGQGPEFLIYFQGTGAADDSGLPNDRFFAVRPEGSVSTLKIQRTERGDSAVYLCASSQLAGYNEQFFGPGTRLTVL.

The chain is built from TRBV20-1 and TRBJ2-5; tentatively, D is TRBD1 (6 bases). The V end was cut by 0 bases, the J end by 7 bases, with 6 bases between. Germline assignment: CDR1 DFQATT and CDR2 SNEGSKA (reference sequence). The CDR3 totals 11 residues. Written as DNA, the CDR3 is TGCAGTGCTAGAGAGACAGGGACCCAGTACTTC. It codes for CSARETGTQYF.

V usage is TRBV9 and J usage is TRBJ1-1; D perhaps matches TRBD1 (5 bases). Germline CDR1 reads SGDLS; CDR2 reads YYNGEE. Trimming shortened V by 0 bases and J by 6 bases, and 12 bases separated the two germline ends. The CDR3 has 14 residues. CDR3 nucleotides: TGTGCCAGCAGCGTAGGGGACCGCCCTTCTGAAGCTTTCTTT. It encodes CASSVGDRPSEAFF.

The chain combines TRBV10-3 with TRBJ2-5, with a possible D match to TRBD2 (5 bases). Germline CDR1 ENHRY, CDR2 SYGVKD. The CDR3 totals 15 residues. Trimming removed 3 bases at V and 1 base at J, with 12 bases between. The CDR3 DNA sequence: TGTGCCATCAGTGACCTAGGACTGTCCCAAGAGACCCAGTACTTC. Its protein product is CAISDLGLSQETQYF.

There are a few counts of this clone. This chain connects TRBV29-1 to TRBJ1-1; D gene unclear. There are 14 residues in the CDR3. V lost 3 bases and J lost 1, with 12 bases in between. Germline assignment: CDR1 SQVTM and CDR2 ANQGSEA. The DNA of the CDR3 is TGCAGCGTTGAGGGCTTGGCAGGGAACACTGAAGCTTTCTTT. It yields the protein CSVEGLAGNTEAFF.

The chain links TRBV4-3 to TRBJ2-3, with a tentative D call TRBD2 (6 bases). CDR1 is LGHNA and CDR2 is YSLEER in the germline V gene. The ends were cut back, 3 bases at V and 0 bases at J, with 13 bases in the middle. This CDR3 region has 16 residues. The CDR3 DNA sequence: TGCGCCAGCAGCCAGAGCGGGCACTCTAGCACAGATACGCAGTATTTT. It yields the protein CASSQSGHSSTDTQYF.

The chain carries TRBV30 and TRBJ2-7; the match to TRBD1 covers 10 bases. CDR1 is GTSNPN, CDR2 SVGIG, per germline (reference sequence). After removal of 7 bases from V and 4 bases from J, the junction contained 4 bases not matched to a gene. There are 12 residues in the CDR3. The CDR3 protein is CAYMDRGYEQYF. CDR3 sequence (DNA): TGTGCCTACATGGACAGGGGGTACGAGCAGTACTTC.

This chain links TRBV4-3 with TRBJ1-1, with D maybe TRBD1 (5 bases). The germline V and J ends were trimmed by 3 bases and 2 bases, with 13 bases remaining between them. This CDR3 has 15 residues. The germline CDR1 and CDR2 sequences are LGHNA and YSLEER. The DNA for the CDR3 is TGCGCCAGCAGCCACCCGGGACGGGGAAACACTGAAGCTTTCTTT. Translating it yields CASSHPGRGNTEAFF.

This clone came up a few times. The chain employs TRBV5-1 and TRBJ2-7; TRBD1 is a possible D gene (6 bases). CDR3 length: 12 amino acids. V was trimmed by 4 bases and J by 6 bases, leaving 11 bases between them. Germline values: CDR1 SGHRS, CDR2 YFSETQ. The CDR3 nucleotides read TGCGCCAGCAGCACTGGACAGAGCGAGCAGTACTTC. Amino acid sequence: CASSTGQSEQYF.

This clone appeared a single time. J is TRBJ1-1 and V is TRBV9, with 10 bases fitting TRBD1. V lost 0 bases and J lost 6; bases outside the gene matches: 2. Germline CDR1 SGDLS, CDR2 YYNGEE. This CDR3 has 14 residues. The CDR3 DNA follows: TGTGCCAGCAGCGTAGGCGACAGGGGGCCTGAAGCTTTCTTT. Translating it yields CASSVGDRGPEAFF.

This clone was counted only a few times. The chain combines TRBV29-1 with TRBJ1-4; D unresolved. Germline V CDR1 and CDR2: SQVTM, ANQGSEA. V was shortened by 3 bases and J by 3 bases, with 11 bases between the two germline ends. This CDR3 region has 14 residues. CDR3 protein: CSVEFGSANEKLFF. The DNA for the CDR3 is TGCAGCGTTGAGTTCGGCAGCGCTAATGAAAAACTGTTTTTT.

The J gene is TRBJ2-2, the V gene TRBV2; 12 bases are shared with TRBD1. Germline V gene sequence: CDR1 SNHLY, CDR2 FYNNEI. J lost 7 bases, V lost 7 bases, and 7 bases had no gene match. The CDR3 has 15 amino acids. The CDR3 protein is CASKPGQGASGELFF. CDR3 DNA: TGTGCCAGCAAGCCGGGACAGGGGGCCAGCGGGGAGCTGTTTTTT.

The rearrangement joins TRBV7-6 to TRBJ2-5; D is uncertain. Trimming took 8 bases from V and 1 from J, leaving 11 bases between them. The CDR3 covers 13 residues. Germline V gene data show CDR1 as SGHVS and CDR2 as FNYEAQ. As DNA, the CDR3 is TGTGCCAGCTCGCTGACGCCCCAAGAGACCCAGTACTTC. This codes for CASSLTPQETQYF.

Note on this clone: The same CDR3 can be traced to other DNA sequences in this sample. The chain joins TRBV4-3 to TRBJ2-7; D is perhaps TRBD2 (5 bases). The V gene lost 0 bases and the J gene lost 0 bases, with 9 bases spanning the gap. This CDR3 region has 15 residues. CDR1 is LGHNA and CDR2 is YSLEER in the germline V gene. The CDR3 loop reads CASSQDRGSSYEQYF. DNA for the CDR3: TGCGCCAGCAGCCAAGATCGTGGGAGCTCCTACGAGCAGTACTTC.